This T cell receptor beta chain came from a study of OX40 agonist ivuxolimab in advanced cancers. Study outcomes and limitations: Near-lowest levels of clonal expansion characterized partial responders at 0.1-3.0 mg/kg. Part of the nonresponder group also had normalized T-cell clonal expansion that was low. At 0.1 to 3.0 mg/kg, clonal expansion of CD4+ and CD8+ blood T cells had occurred by week 6.

Of note for this clone: No antigen is known for it.

Repertoires were generated with immunoSEQ multiplex PCR, while TCRdb's copy carries only in-frame clones and drops some. The sample shows some 60,000 clones, about 89% of them seen only once. CDR1 SQVTM and CDR2 ANQGSEA come from the germline V gene. CDR3 length: 17 residues. V lost 0 bases to trimming and J lost 4 bases; unmatched junction nucleotides: 9. The rearrangement uses TRBV29-1 and TRBJ1-2, with 12 bases aligning to TRBD1. This clonotype was obtained from an adult with an advanced solid tumor such as melanoma, head and neck, liver or kidney cancer. The sample in question was CD4+ or CD8+ T cells sorted from blood, obtained in a trial of the OX40 agonist ivuxolimab. The CDR3 protein is CSVEDWGQGAGFYGYTF. The CDR3 nucleotides are TGCAGCGTTGAAGATTGGGGACAGGGGGCCGGATTCTATGGCTACACCTTC.